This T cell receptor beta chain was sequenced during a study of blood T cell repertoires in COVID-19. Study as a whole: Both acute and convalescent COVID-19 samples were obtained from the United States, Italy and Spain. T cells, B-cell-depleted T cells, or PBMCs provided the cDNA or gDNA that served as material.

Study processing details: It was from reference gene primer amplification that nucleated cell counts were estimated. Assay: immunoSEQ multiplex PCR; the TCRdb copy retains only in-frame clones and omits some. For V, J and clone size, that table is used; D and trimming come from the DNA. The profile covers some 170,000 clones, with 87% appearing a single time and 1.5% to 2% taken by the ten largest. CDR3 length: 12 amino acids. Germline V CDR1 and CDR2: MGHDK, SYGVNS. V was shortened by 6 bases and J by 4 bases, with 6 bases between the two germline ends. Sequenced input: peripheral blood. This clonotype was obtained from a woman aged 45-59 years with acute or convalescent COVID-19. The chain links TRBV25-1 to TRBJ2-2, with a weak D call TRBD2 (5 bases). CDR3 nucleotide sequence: TGTGCCAGCAGCACTAGCACCGGGGAGCTGTTTTTT. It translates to CASSTSTGELFF.